Listed here are 20 T cell receptor beta chains from one sample, sequenced in a study of monozygotic twins with inflammatory bowel disease (dated by TCRdb to about 2019). Receptor libraries were prepared by 5' RACE. TCRdb lists the instrument as Illumina HiSeq 2500. TCRdb reprocessed the reads and assigns one entry to each CDR3 protein sequence, leaving out DNA. The sample's table covers roughly 300,000 distinct CDR3 sequences. 5.6% of the sample is in the top ten clones. Material for sequencing was blood. Receptors originate from a human donor with ulcerative colitis or Crohn's disease, or a healthy co-twin of an affected twin (not recorded which).

The V and J genes are TRBV5-6 and TRBJ2-3; TCRdb selects TRBD1, and the lack of DNA leaves this call unchecked. Germline values: CDR1 SGHDT, CDR2 YYEEEE. This CDR3 spans 15 amino acids. CDR3 region: CASNNRDRDRDTQYF. Variable domain in full (rest from reference TRBV5-6 and TRBJ2-3): DAGVTQSPTHLIKTRGQQVTLRCSPKSGHDTVSWYQQALGQGPQFIFQYYEEEERQRGNFPDRFSGHQFPNYSSELNVNALLLGDSALYLCASNNRDRDRDTQYFGPGTRLTVL.

The rearrangement joins TRBV7-3 to TRBJ1-5. From germline, CDR1 is SGHTA and CDR2 FQGTGA. CDR3 size: 16 residues. CDR3 region: CASSLRVVGCNQPQHF.

This sequence joins TRBV5-4 and TRBJ2-1; the D call of TRBD1 rests on TCRdb alone, since no DNA is present to check it. Germline values: CDR1 SGHNT, CDR2 YYREEE (reference sequence). There are 17 residues in the CDR3. The CDR3 spells CASSSKTGEYKENEQFF.

J is TRBJ2-5 and V is TRBV5-1. The CDR3 totals 13 residues. The germline V gene encodes CDR1 SGHRS and CDR2 YFSETQ. The CDR3 reads CASSSHLQETQYF.

The chain employs TRBV2 and TRBJ2-5. This CDR3 is 11 amino acids long. The germline CDR1 and CDR2 sequences are SNHLY and FYNNEI. CDR3: CASKEIETQYF. Combining the CDR3 with reference TRBV2 and TRBJ2-5 gives the whole variable domain EPEVTQTPSHQVTQMGQEVILRCVPISNHLYFYWYRQILGQKVEFLVSFYNNEISEKSEIFDDQFSVERPDGSNFTLKIRSTKLEDSAMYFCASKEIETQYFGPGTRLLVL.

The rearrangement joins TRBV3-1 to TRBJ1-6. CDR3 length: 16 amino acids. CDR1 and CDR2 from the germline V gene are LGHDT and YNNKEL (reference sequence). This chain's CDR3 is CASSQEGGQGNSSLHF.

The chain employs TRBV15 and TRBJ2-5. This CDR3 spans 15 amino acids. Per germline, CDR1 LNHNV and CDR2 YYDKDF (reference sequence). The CDR3 sequence: CATSRDIPIQVTQYF.

The genes are TRBV18 and TRBJ1-2. CDR1 is KGHSH and CDR2 is LQKENI in the germline V gene. The CDR3 extends over 12 amino acids. The chain's CDR3 is CASSGSNYGYTF.

The rearrangement links TRBV5-1 to TRBJ2-5. The CDR3 covers 13 residues. In germline, CDR1 is SGHRS, CDR2 YFSETQ. CDR3 sequence reads: CASSDREQETQYF.

The chain is built from TRBV5-1 and TRBJ2-7; no DNA is available, so the TRBD1 call from TCRdb remains unchecked. This CDR3 comprises 18 residues. Germline lookup yields CDR1 SGHRS and CDR2 YFSETQ. CDR3 in amino acids: CASSLVTGGGITSYEQYF.

The chain uses TRBV10-3 and TRBJ1-6. The CDR3 is 18 residues long. Germline values: CDR1 ENHRY, CDR2 SYGVKD. The CDR3 is CAISGESAKSSYNSPLHF.

The chain employs TRBV6-5 and TRBJ2-3; the TRBD2 assignment by TCRdb is unverifiable without DNA. Germline V gives CDR1 MNHEY, CDR2 SVGAGI. CDR3 length: 15 amino acids. This CDR3 is CASSLQREALDTQYF.

V is TRBV12-3 or TRBV12-4 and J is TRBJ2-2; TCRdb names TRBD1, which stays unverified in the absence of DNA. The CDR3 extends over 16 amino acids. CDR3: CASSLTGGWYTGELFF.

This chain joins TRBV18 and TRBJ1-6; no DNA is available, so the TRBD1 call from TCRdb remains unchecked. Germline CDR1 and CDR2: KGHSH and LQKENI. This CDR3 is 15 amino acids long. The CDR3 sequence: CASSPTGTENSPLHF.

The genes are TRBV29-1 and TRBJ2-3; TCRdb designates TRBD1, a call that cannot be tested without DNA. The germline V gene has CDR1 SQVTM and CDR2 ANQGSEA. CDR3 length: 15 residues. The CDR3 sequence: CSAPLGGGMRDTQYF.

The chain couples TRBV7-6 to TRBJ2-2; TCRdb's D call, TRBD1, is unchecked because there is no DNA. In germline, CDR1 is SGHVS, CDR2 FNYEAQ. CDR3 length equals 16 residues. The CDR3: CASTRGQVKNTGELFF.

The genes are TRBV9 and TRBJ2-5; TCRdb proposes TRBD1, but this gene call is untestable without DNA. There are 17 residues in the CDR3. Germline lookup yields CDR1 SGDLS and CDR2 YYNGEE. CDR3 protein: CASSVEEWTGQQETQYF. Filled out from reference TRBV9 and TRBJ2-5, the complete variable domain reads DSGVTQTPKHLITATGQRVTLRCSPRSGDLSVYWYQQSLDQGLQFLIQYYNGEERAKGNILERFSAQQFPDLHSELNLSSLELGDSALYFCASSVEEWTGQQETQYFGPGTRLLVL.

This chain links TRBV29-1 with TRBJ2-1; TCRdb reports TRBD2, a call that lacks DNA to check it against. CDR3 length: 14 amino acids. Germline CDR1 SQVTM, CDR2 ANQGSEA. CDR3: CSVGGLETYNEQFF.

This sequence joins TRBV20-1 and TRBJ2-5. Germline values: CDR1 DFQATT, CDR2 SNEGSKA (reference sequence). This CDR3 contains 12 residues. This CDR3 reads CSARRLQETQYF.

The chain combines TRBV11-2 with TRBJ2-3. Germline values: CDR1 SGHAT, CDR2 FQNNGV. This CDR3 region has 14 residues. CDR3 sequence reads: CASSLIPDTDTQYF. The whole variable domain, filled in from reference TRBV11-2 and TRBJ2-3, reads EAGVAQSPRYKIIEKRQSVAFWCNPISGHATLYWYQQILGQGPKLLIQFQNNGVVDDSQLPKDRFSAERLKGVDSTLKIQPAKLEDSAVYLCASSLIPDTDTQYFGPGTRLTVL.